The entry below gives a single T cell receptor beta chain sequence along with its context. Antigen unknown. Looked up from germline, CDR1 is SGHRS and CDR2 is YFSETQ. The CDR3 is 15 amino acids. V lost 1 base to trimming and J lost 4 bases, with 14 bases between them. Noted treatment: roughly 19 received Ad26.COV2.S at low or high dose, single or two shots; five or six received placebo; per-sample allocation not given. Samples analyzed were those drawn on day 63 after the first vaccine or placebo injection. Aged 18-55 years, donor was enrolled in Boston in the early 2020s. The data were obtained in a study of Ad26.COV2.S vaccination and SARS-CoV-2 variants. Only in-frame clones appear in the TCRdb table, and some are missing; sequencing was by immunoSEQ multiplex PCR. The profile shows about 350,000 clones, about 85% of them singletons. Notes on the study in general: Measurement of non-spike TCR breadth gave similar results in vaccine and placebo recipients.

The V call is TRBV5-1, the J call TRBJ2-5, with D perhaps assigned TRBD1 or TRBD2 (5 bases each). The starting material was peripheral blood, obtained in a trial of Ad26.COV2.S vaccine versus placebo. The receptor was isolated from a person between 18 and 65 years old who received the Ad26.COV2.S COVID-19 vaccine or a placebo. The CDR3 is CASSLSRGVSETQYF. The CDR3 DNA is TGCGCCAGCAGCTTGTCACGAGGGGTATCAGAGACCCAGTACTTC. The whole variable domain, filled in from reference TRBV5-1 and TRBJ2-5, reads KAGVTQTPRYLIKTRGQQVTLSCSPISGHRSVSWYQQTPGQGLQFLFEYFSETQRNKGNFPGRFSGRQFSNSRSEMNVSTLELGDSALYLCASSLSRGVSETQYFGPGTRLLVL.